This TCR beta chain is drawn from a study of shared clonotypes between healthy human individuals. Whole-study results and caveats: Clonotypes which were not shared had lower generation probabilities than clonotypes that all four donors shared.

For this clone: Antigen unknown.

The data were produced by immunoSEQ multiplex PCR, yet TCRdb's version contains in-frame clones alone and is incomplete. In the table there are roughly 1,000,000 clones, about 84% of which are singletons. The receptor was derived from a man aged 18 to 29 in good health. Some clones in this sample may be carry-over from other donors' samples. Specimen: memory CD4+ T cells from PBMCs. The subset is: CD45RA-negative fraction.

The CDR3: CASSPGLAGGGEQFF. CDR3 nucleotide sequence: TGTGCCAGCTCACCAGGACTAGCGGGAGGGGGTGAGCAGTTCTTC. This chain joins TRBV18 and TRBJ2-1; 15 bases are shared with TRBD2. This CDR3 is built from 15 residues. The germline CDR1 and CDR2 sequences are KGHSH and LQKENI. V dropped 2 bases and J dropped 9; count of bases not matched to a gene: 2.